A selection of T cell receptor beta chains follows, all from one sample in a study of blood T cell repertoires in COVID-19. Libraries were prepared by immunoSEQ multiplex PCR; TCRdb keeps only in-frame clonotypes and omits some of them. The table shows roughly 380,000 clones, with roughly 87% occurring only once. Sequenced sample: PBMCs or T cells enriched from blood (not recorded which). The receptors stem from a young woman who had recovered from COVID-19. Each CDR3 is given with its conserved first and last residue. Fields, in order: D gene, clone size, V gene, J gene, CDR3 protein, CDR3 DNA. The D gene is left open where the match is weak. Clone size is stated in some rows and not others, as once, few, many or a class when expanded.

d_call: NA
clone_size: once
v_call: TRBV7-9
j_call: TRBJ1-6
cdr3_aa: CASSLYRNSPLHF
cdr3_nt: TGTGCCAGCAGCTTATATAGAAATTCACCCCTCCACTTT

d_call: TRBD1
clone_size: NA
v_call: TRBV7-8
j_call: TRBJ1-2
cdr3_aa: CASSVGQGYGYTF
cdr3_nt: TGTGCCAGCAGCGTGGGACAGGGGTATGGCTACACCTTC

d_call: TRBD2
clone_size: NA
v_call: TRBV28
j_call: TRBJ2-1
cdr3_aa: CASSPLGRENNEQFF
cdr3_nt: TGTGCCAGCAGTCCTCTGGGGCGGGAGAACAATGAGCAGTTCTTC

d_call: NA
clone_size: NA
v_call: TRBV3-1/TRBV3-2
j_call: TRBJ1-6
cdr3_aa: CASSQELGSTYNSPLHF
cdr3_nt: TGTGCCAGCAGCCAAGAACTGGGGAGCACCTATAATTCACCCCTCCACTTT

d_call: TRBD1
clone_size: NA
v_call: TRBV11-2
j_call: TRBJ1-1
cdr3_aa: CASSTQGGTEAFF
cdr3_nt: TGTGCCAGCAGCACCCAGGGGGGCACTGAAGCTTTCTTT

d_call: TRBD1
clone_size: NA
v_call: TRBV10-3
j_call: TRBJ2-2
cdr3_aa: CAIKDRGDTGELFF
cdr3_nt: TGTGCCATCAAGGACAGGGGGGATACCGGGGAGCTGTTTTTT

d_call: NA
clone_size: NA
v_call: TRBV7-2
j_call: TRBJ1-6
cdr3_aa: CASSPGDRNSPLHF
cdr3_nt: TGTGCCAGCAGCCCAGGGGATCGGAATTCACCCCTCCACTTT

d_call: NA
clone_size: NA
v_call: TRBV5-1
j_call: TRBJ2-7
cdr3_aa: CASSLGGLPSYEQYF
cdr3_nt: TGCGCCAGCAGCTTGGGTGGACTCCCTTCCTACGAGCAGTACTTC

d_call: TRBD1
clone_size: NA
v_call: TRBV19
j_call: TRBJ2-5
cdr3_aa: CASGGQGQETQYF
cdr3_nt: TGTGCCAGTGGGGGACAGGGACAAGAGACCCAGTACTTC

d_call: NA
clone_size: NA
v_call: TRBV19
j_call: TRBJ1-1
cdr3_aa: CASSKGAANTEAFF
cdr3_nt: TGTGCCAGTAGTAAAGGGGCGGCGAACACTGAAGCTTTCTTT

d_call: NA
clone_size: once
v_call: TRBV3-1/TRBV3-2
j_call: TRBJ2-7
cdr3_aa: CASSQEPQASYEQYF
cdr3_nt: TGTGCCAGCAGCCAAGAGCCACAGGCCTCCTACGAGCAGTACTTC